This TCR beta chain emerged from a study of CD8+ T cells in alopecia areata. Whole-study results and caveats: On tofacitinib, scalp clonality and expanded CD8+ clones among top 100 fell significantly.

cDNA reverse transcribed from extracted RNA served as the sequencing template. Assay used: immunoSEQ multiplex PCR; TCRdb lists only in-frame clones, some missing. The profile covers approximately 280,000 clones, with more than 45% appearing a single time and under 2% taken by the ten largest. The CDR3 totals 19 residues. Trimming cost V 0 bases and J 0 bases, with 18 bases left between them. A word on this clone: Its specificity is unknown.

Noted treatment: oral pan-JAK inhibitor, 5-10 mg twice daily. This chain links TRBV23-1 with TRBJ2-1; either TRBD1 or TRBD2 may fit D (6 bases each). TRBV23-1 is an open reading frame, and its role is uncertain. The TCR sequence derives from a human donor with alopecia areata. This sample comprised CD4+ T cells sorted from blood, obtained at week 24, from a patient treated with tofacitinib. CDR3 DNA: TGCGCCAGCAGTCAATCTGGACCGAAGGGGGGTACCTCCTACAATGAGCAGTTCTTC. Protein product: CASSQSGPKGGTSYNEQFF.